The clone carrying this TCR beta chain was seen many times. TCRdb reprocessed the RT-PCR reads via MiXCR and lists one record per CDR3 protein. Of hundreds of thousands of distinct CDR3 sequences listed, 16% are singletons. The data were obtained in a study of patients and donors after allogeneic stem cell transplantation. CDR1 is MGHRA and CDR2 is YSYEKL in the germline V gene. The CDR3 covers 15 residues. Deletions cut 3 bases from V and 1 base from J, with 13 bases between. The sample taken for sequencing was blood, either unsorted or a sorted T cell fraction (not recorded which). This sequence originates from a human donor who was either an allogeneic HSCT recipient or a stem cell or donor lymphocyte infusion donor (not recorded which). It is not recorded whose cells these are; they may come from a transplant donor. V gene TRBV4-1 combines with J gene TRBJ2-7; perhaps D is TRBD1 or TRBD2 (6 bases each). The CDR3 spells CASSQSQGTSYEQYF. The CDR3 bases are TGCGCCAGCAGCCAGTCTCAGGGGACTTCCTACGAGCAGTACTTC.